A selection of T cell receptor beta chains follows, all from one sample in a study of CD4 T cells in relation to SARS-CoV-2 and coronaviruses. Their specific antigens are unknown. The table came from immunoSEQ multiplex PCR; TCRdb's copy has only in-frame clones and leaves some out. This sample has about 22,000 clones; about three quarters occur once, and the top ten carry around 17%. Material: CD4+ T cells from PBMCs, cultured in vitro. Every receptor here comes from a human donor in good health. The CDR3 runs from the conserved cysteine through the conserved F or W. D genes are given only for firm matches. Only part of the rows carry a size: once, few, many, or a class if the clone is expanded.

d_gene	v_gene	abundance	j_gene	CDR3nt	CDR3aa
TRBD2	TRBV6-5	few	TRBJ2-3	TGTGCCAGCAGCGCCCCAGCGGGAGAACCAGATACGCAGTATTTT	CASSAPAGEPDTQYF
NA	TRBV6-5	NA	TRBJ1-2	TGTGCCAGCAGTTACGACGCCCAGGCAGCCGGTGGCTACACCTTC	CASSYDAQAAGGYTF
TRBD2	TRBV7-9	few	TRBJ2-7	TGTGCCAGCAGCCCTCTAGCGGGAGGAAACTTCGGGCAGTACTTC	CASSPLAGGNFGQYF
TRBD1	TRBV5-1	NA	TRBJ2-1	TGCGCCAGTTTTAGGGACAGCTCCTACAATGAGCAGTTCTTC	CASFRDSSYNEQFF
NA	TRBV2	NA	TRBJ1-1	TGTGCCAGCAGCCTTAGGACGGGGAACACTGAAGCTTTCTTT	CASSLRTGNTEAFF
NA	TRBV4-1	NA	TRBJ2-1	TGCGCCAGCAGCCAAGGAAGACAGTTCGGCACCTACAATGAGCAGTTCTTC	CASSQGRQFGTYNEQFF
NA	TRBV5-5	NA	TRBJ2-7	TGTGCCAGCAGCTTCTTGAGCTCCTACGAGCAGTACTTC	CASSFLSSYEQYF
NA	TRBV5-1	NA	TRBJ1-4	TGCGCCAGCAGCTTGGCTGGGGTAGGGTTGACTAATGAAAAACTGTTTTTT	CASSLAGVGLTNEKLFF
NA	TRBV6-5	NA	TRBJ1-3	TGTGCCAGCGTCAGGAGCTCTGGAAACACCATATATTTT	CASVRSSGNTIYF
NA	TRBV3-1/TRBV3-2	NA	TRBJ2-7	TGTGCCAGCAGCCAAAGTACGGCGGTTGGGCAGTACTTC	CASSQSTAVGQYF
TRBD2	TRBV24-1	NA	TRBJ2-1	TGTGCCACCGGCAATAGCGGGGAACCCTACAATGAGCAGTTCTTC	CATGNSGEPYNEQFF
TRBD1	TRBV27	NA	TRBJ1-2	TGTGCCAGCAGTTTATCGAACAGGGGACTGAGTGGCTACACCTTC	CASSLSNRGLSGYTF
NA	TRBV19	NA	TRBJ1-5	TGTGCCAGTAGTATAGACGGGGGGGCCAGCAATCAGCCCCAGCATTTT	CASSIDGGASNQPQHF
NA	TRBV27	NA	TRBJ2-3	TGTGCCAGCAGTTTTACGGGGCTCACAGATACGCAGTATTTT	CASSFTGLTDTQYF
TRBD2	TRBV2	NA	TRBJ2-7	TGTGCCACCAAAACTAGCGCAAATTACGAGCAGTACTTC	CATKTSANYEQYF
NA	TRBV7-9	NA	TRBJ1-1	TGTGCCAGCAGCCCCCTGGGTAGGGGGGACACTGAAGCTTTCTTT	CASSPLGRGDTEAFF
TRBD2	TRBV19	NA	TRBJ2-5	TGTGCCAGTAGTCGGACTAGCGGGGCGCAAGAGACCCAGTACTTC	CASSRTSGAQETQYF
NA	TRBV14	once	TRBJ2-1	TGTGCCAGCAGCCAAGTCGGGCGGGGCCGCGCCACTCAGCAGTTCTTC	CASSQVGRGRATQQFF
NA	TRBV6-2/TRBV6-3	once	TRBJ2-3	TGTGCCAGCAGTTACCTAGAGGGACTCACAGATACGCAGTATTTT	CASSYLEGLTDTQYF
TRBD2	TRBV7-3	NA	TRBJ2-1	TGTGCCAGCAGACCTAGCGGGAGCTCCTACAATGAGCAGTTCTTC	CASRPSGSSYNEQFF
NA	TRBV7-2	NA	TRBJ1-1	TGTGCCAGCAGCCTGACACACATGAACACTGAAGCTTTCTTT	CASSLTHMNTEAFF
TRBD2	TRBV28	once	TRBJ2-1	TGTGCCAGCAGTTTAGGGAAGGGAGGGCGCAATGAGCAGTTCTTC	CASSLGKGGRNEQFF
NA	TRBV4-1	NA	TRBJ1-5	TGCGCCAGCAGCCAATTTCACGATCAGCCCCAGCATTTT	CASSQFHDQPQHF
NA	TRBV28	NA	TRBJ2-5	TGTGCCAGCAGCCTTGGGAGTAGAGAGACCCAGTACTTC	CASSLGSRETQYF
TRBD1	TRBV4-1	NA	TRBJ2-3	TGCGCCAGCAGCCAAGAAGTGACAGGGGCCACAGATACGCAGTATTTT	CASSQEVTGATDTQYF
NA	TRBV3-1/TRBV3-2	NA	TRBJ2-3	TGTGCCAGCAGCCAAGTCGACAGTCATGCTAGCACAGATACGCAGTATTTT	CASSQVDSHASTDTQYF
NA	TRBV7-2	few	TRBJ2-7	TGTGCCAGCAGCTTAGGGCGCTACGAGCAGTACTTC	CASSLGRYEQYF
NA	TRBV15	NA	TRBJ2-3	TGTGCCACCAGCAGAGATGTAGGGGCAGATACGCAGTATTTT	CATSRDVGADTQYF
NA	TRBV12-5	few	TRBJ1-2	TGTGCTAGTGGTTCCGGTGTGTTTGGGGGGCGCGCCTATGGCTACACCTTC	CASGSGVFGGRAYGYTF
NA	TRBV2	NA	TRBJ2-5	TGTGCCAGCAGTGAAGGAGAGACCCAGTACTTC	CASSEGETQYF
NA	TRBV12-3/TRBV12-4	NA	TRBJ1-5	TGTGCCAGCAGGCATAACAATCAGCCCCAGCATTTT	CASRHNNQPQHF
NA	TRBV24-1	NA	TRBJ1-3	TGTGCCACCAGTGACCCAAATCAGGACAGCCTAGTATATTTT	CATSDPNQDSLVYF
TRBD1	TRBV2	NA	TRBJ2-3	TGTGCCAGCAGCCCCGGGACAGGGGGTTGCTATTTT	CASSPGTGGCYF
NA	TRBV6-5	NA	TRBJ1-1	TGTGCCAGCAGTTGGGCGGGACGGGGTGGTGCTGAAGCTTTCTTT	CASSWAGRGGAEAFF
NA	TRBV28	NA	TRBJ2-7	TGTGCCAGCAGACCTCCTACAGCGCCCTACGAGCAGTACTTC	CASRPPTAPYEQYF
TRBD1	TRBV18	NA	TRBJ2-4	TGTGCCAGCTCACCACGTGGACAGGCCGAAAACATTCAGTACTTC	CASSPRGQAENIQYF
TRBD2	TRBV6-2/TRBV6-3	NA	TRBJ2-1	TGTGCCAGCAGCCCGGGACTAGAATACAATGAGCAGTTCTTC	CASSPGLEYNEQFF
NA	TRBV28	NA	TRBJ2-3	TGTGCCAGCAGTTTATCGGTTGGGACCCCCAGCCGCACAGATACGCAGTATTTT	CASSLSVGTPSRTDTQYF
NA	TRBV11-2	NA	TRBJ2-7	TGTGCCAGCAGCTTTATAGGCAGAGTCTCCTACGAGCAGTACTTC	CASSFIGRVSYEQYF
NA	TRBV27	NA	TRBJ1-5	TGTGCCAGCAGTTCGATTCTACGAGGAGCTAAAGATCAGCCCCAGCATTTT	CASSSILRGAKDQPQHF
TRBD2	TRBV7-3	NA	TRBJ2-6	TGTGCCAGCAGCTTAAGGACTAGCGGGACTGGGGCCAACGTCCTGACTTTC	CASSLRTSGTGANVLTF
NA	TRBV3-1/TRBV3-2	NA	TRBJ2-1	TGTGCCAGCAGCCGTCAAGGGGATGAGCAGTTCTTC	CASSRQGDEQFF
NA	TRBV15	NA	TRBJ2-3	TGTGCCACCAGCAGAGATCCCGGGACGGCAGATACGCAGTATTTT	CATSRDPGTADTQYF
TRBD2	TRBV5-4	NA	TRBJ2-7	TGTGCCAGCAGCTTGAATCTTCCTAGCGGGAGTGGTGGGCAGTACTTC	CASSLNLPSGSGGQYF
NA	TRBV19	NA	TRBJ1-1	TGTGCCAGTAGTGAGAACACTGAAGCTTTCTTT	CASSENTEAFF
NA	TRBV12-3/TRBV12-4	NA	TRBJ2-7	TGTGCCAGTGGAGCAAACTACGAGCAGTACTTC	CASGANYEQYF
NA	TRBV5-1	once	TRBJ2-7	TGCGCCAGCAGCTTGGCAGGCAGGCACAACGAGCAGTACTTC	CASSLAGRHNEQYF
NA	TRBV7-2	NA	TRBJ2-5	TGTGCCAGCAGCTTAGCGGCAGTACAAGAGACCCAGTACTTC	CASSLAAVQETQYF
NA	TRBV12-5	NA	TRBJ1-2	TGTGCTAGTGGTTTAGGGGTTTGGGGGGACTATGGCTACACCTTC	CASGLGVWGDYGYTF
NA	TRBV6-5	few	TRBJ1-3	TGTGCCAGCAGCCGGTTTTCTGGAAACACCATATATTTT	CASSRFSGNTIYF
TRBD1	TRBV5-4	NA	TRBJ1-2	TGTGCCAGCAGCTCTTCCGGGACAGTCTATGGCTACACCTTC	CASSSSGTVYGYTF
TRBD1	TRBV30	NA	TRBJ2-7	TGTGCCTGGAGTTTGACAGGGTCGGGCGAGCAGTACTTC	CAWSLTGSGEQYF
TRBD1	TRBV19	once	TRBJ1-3	TGTGCCAGTACCATGTTACAGGGGTCCGGAAACACCATATATTTT	CASTMLQGSGNTIYF